This TCR beta chain was recovered during a study of blood T cell repertoires in COVID-19. About the research overall: Acute and convalescent COVID-19 specimens originated in the United States, Italy and Spain. Nucleic acid was either cDNA or gDNA, and it came from T cells, B-cell-depleted T cells, or PBMCs.

The Seattle patients joined while their infection was active and were tracked longitudinally afterward. In germline, CDR1 is SGHNT, CDR2 YENEEA. The germline V and J ends were trimmed by 0 bases and 1 base, with 14 bases remaining between them. This CDR3 has 17 residues. As originally analysed: Reference gene primer amplification in the assay estimated nucleated cell counts. Sequencing was performed with immunoSEQ multiplex PCR; in TCRdb, only in-frame clones are kept and a portion is missing. V and J calls and clone size are given by that table; D and trimming were obtained from the DNA. The table includes around 190,000 clones, 70% to 90% detected once.

The chain joins TRBV11-3 to TRBJ2-3; a possible D gene is TRBD2 (5 bases). What was sequenced was peripheral blood. This receptor was identified in a man between 45 and 60 years old with COVID-19, enrolled during active disease. CDR3 sequence: CASSLEKGVGGTDTQYF. The CDR3 DNA is TGTGCCAGCAGCTTAGAAAAGGGAGTGGGAGGCACAGATACGCAGTATTTT.